Presented here are 19 T cell receptor beta chains from one specimen sequenced in a study of CD8+CD57+ T cells in acquired aplastic anemia. Sequencing was done on patients that had shown CD8+CD57+ cell expansion by flow cytometry. The TCR beta profiling, which covered VDJ combination and CDR3 sequence, was carried out using genomic DNA as the template. TCRdb itself ran the reads through MiXCR, one entry per CDR3 protein. The table lists approximately 250,000 distinct CDR3 sequences, 82% of them singletons. Sequencing was carried out using sorted CD4+, CD8+, or CD8+CD57+ T cells (not recorded which) from PBMCs. These TCRs come from a human donor with aplastic anemia.

At least ten counts were recorded for this clonotype. The CDR3 DNA reads TGTGCCAGCAGCTTTCATCCAGACGGGACAGCCCTTTCCTACACCTTC. Encoded protein: CASSFHPDGTALSYTF. The chain has TRBV7-8 and TRBJ1-2, with 7 bases that match TRBD1. Germline loops: CDR1 SGHVS, CDR2 FQNEAQ. After removal of 3 bases from V and 10 bases from J, the junction contained 17 bases not matched to a gene. The CDR3 length is 16 residues.

The rearrangement uses TRBV11-3 and TRBJ2-1, with 7 bases identical to TRBD1. The CDR3 has 15 residues. Trimming at V came to 4 bases and at J to 6 bases, leaving 9 bases not matched to a gene. Germline CDR1 reads SGHNT; CDR2 reads YENEEA. The DNA of the CDR3 is TGTGCCAGCAGCTCAGATCTGACAGGGTTCAATGAGCAGTTCTTC. This codes for CASSSDLTGFNEQFF.

The rearrangement links TRBV7-9 to TRBJ2-5, with D possibly being TRBD2 (5 bases). The length of the CDR3 is 15 residues. Germline-derived CDR1 and CDR2 are SEHNR and FQNEAQ (reference sequence). V lost 1 base to trimming and J lost 14 bases, with 23 bases between them. CDR3 nucleotides: TGTGCCAGCAGCTTAGTACCCGGGGAGCTGTTTATTCGATACTTC. As protein: CASSLVPGELFIRYF.

For the CDR3, the DNA is TGTGCCAGAAGGGGTGCTAGCGAGACCCAGTACTTC. This encodes CARRGASETQYF. V is TRBV5-4 and J is TRBJ2-5; D may correspond to TRBD1 or TRBD2 (5 bases each). The germline V gene encodes CDR1 SGHNT and CDR2 YYREEE (reference sequence). V lost 8 bases and J lost 5, with 13 bases in between. The CDR3 contains 12 residues.

V usage is TRBV7-9 and J usage is TRBJ2-3; D gene unclear. V was cut by 0 bases and J by 13 bases, with 17 bases left in between. This CDR3 comprises 14 residues. From germline, CDR1 is SEHNR and CDR2 FQNEAQ (reference sequence). Here the CDR3 DNA reads TGTGCCAGCAGCTTAGCGGGTGGCTCCGGTACCAAGTATTTT. Its translation is CASSLAGGSGTKYF.

This clonotype was recorded only once. The rearrangement links TRBV7-2 to TRBJ2-3; tentatively, D is TRBD2 (7 bases). The germline V and J ends were trimmed by 0 bases and 5 bases, with 18 bases remaining between them. CDR1 is SGHTA, CDR2 FQGNSA, per germline. The CDR3 covers 17 residues. CDR3 nucleotide sequence: TGTGCCAGCAGCTTAGCCCGGCCTCGGGGGGCGGGAGATACGCAGTATTTT. Encoded protein: CASSLARPRGAGDTQYF.

The V gene is TRBV9, the J gene TRBJ2-3; 7 bases fit TRBD1. V trimming: 4 bases; J trimming: 5 bases; junction bases outside the gene matches: 4. CDR1 and CDR2 (germline): SGDLS, YYNGEE. The CDR3 is made up of 13 amino acids. The CDR3 sequence: CASSSGDRDTQYF. As DNA, the CDR3 is TGTGCCAGCAGCTCAGGGGACAGAGATACGCAGTATTTT.

There are a few counts of this clonotype. The V and J genes are TRBV29-1 and TRBJ2-3, with D tentatively TRBD2 (5 bases). V dropped 5 bases and J dropped 1 base, with 10 bases sitting between them. The CDR3 totals 13 residues. CDR1 is SQVTM and CDR2 is ANQGSEA in the germline V gene. The CDR3 nucleotides read TGCAGCGTTCTCCTCGGGGGCACAGATACGCAGTATTTT. Translating it yields CSVLLGGTDTQYF.

This clonotype was recorded a few times. The junction shows a germline mismatch at one end, possibly a read error. The V and J genes are TRBV19 and TRBJ1-5; D is unclear. This CDR3 contains 15 residues. Germline V CDR1 and CDR2: LNHDA, SQIVND (reference sequence). CDR3 bases: TGTGCCAGCAGTATAGAGGGTGCGAGCAATCAGCCCCAGCATTTT. Amino acids: CASSIEGASNQPQHF.

The chain links TRBV7-9 to TRBJ2-3, with TRBD2 identical over 7 bases. The CDR3 length is 14 residues. Germline-derived CDR1 and CDR2 are SEHNR and FQNEAQ (reference sequence). After removal of 0 bases from V and 15 bases from J, the junction contained 12 bases not matched to a gene. DNA of the CDR3: TGTGCCAGCAGCTTAGCGGGAGGGGACCACACACATTATTTT. Protein: CASSLAGGDHTHYF.

The chain has TRBV29-1 and TRBJ2-7; D gene ambiguous. V was pared by 6 bases and J by 2 bases, with 8 bases between. Germline V CDR1 and CDR2: SQVTM, ANQGSEA. This CDR3 contains 11 residues. CDR3 sequence: CSVLRAYEQYF. The CDR3 DNA is TGCAGCGTGCTGCGCGCCTACGAGCAGTACTTC.

This clonotype was observed a handful of times. It is likely a read error, because the conserved phenylalanine at the end of the CDR3 is missing. Because the CDR3's place on the DNA is in doubt, the DNA is left out and the CDR3 is given as listed by TCRdb. This chain connects TRBV7-8 to TRBJ2-3; the table calls TRBD2, which could not be checked here. Germline CDR1 reads SGHVS; CDR2 reads FQNEAQ. The CDR3 contains 13 residues when both ends are counted. This CDR3 reads CASSLGGGADTHY.

The V gene is TRBV20-1, the J gene TRBJ2-7; either TRBD1 or TRBD2 may supply D (5 bases each). V was pared by 3 bases and J by 4 bases, with 16 bases between. Looked up from germline, CDR1 is DFQATT and CDR2 is SNEGSKA (reference sequence). The CDR3 is 14 residues long. CDR3 sequence (DNA): TGCAGTGCTAGCTCCCGGGACCAAAAATACGAGCAGTACTTC. The encoded protein is CSASSRDQKYEQYF.

The rearrangement joins TRBV11-3 to TRBJ2-3; a possible D gene is TRBD2 (5 bases). From germline, CDR1 is SGHNT and CDR2 YENEEA. Trimming removed 6 bases at V and 1 base at J, with 14 bases between. The CDR3 covers 15 residues. CDR3 DNA: TGTGCCAGCAGAATACGGGGAAACGGCACAGATACGCAGTATTTT. It yields the protein CASRIRGNGTDTQYF.

The chain carries TRBV11-2 and TRBJ2-1; 8 nucleotides align to TRBD1. Germline V gene data show CDR1 as SGHAT and CDR2 as FQNNGV. The V segment lost 4 bases and the J segment 6 bases; nucleotides outside the gene matches: 8. The CDR3 has 15 residues. The CDR3, as DNA: TGTGCCAGCAGCTGGACAGGGAGGTCTTCCAATGAGCAGTTCTTC. Protein: CASSWTGRSSNEQFF.

This chain connects TRBV9 to TRBJ1-1, with D maybe TRBD1 (5 bases). Germline CDR1 SGDLS, CDR2 YYNGEE. The CDR3 covers 14 residues. Trimming cost V 4 bases and J 9 bases, with 19 bases left between them. CDR3 loop: CASSFPRVGTQAFF. As DNA, the CDR3 is TGTGCCAGCAGCTTCCCCAGGGTGGGCACGCAAGCTTTCTTT. Based on the CDR3 plus reference TRBV9 and TRBJ1-1, the full variable domain is DSGVTQTPKHLITATGQRVTLRCSPRSGDLSVYWYQQSLDQGLQFLIQYYNGEERAKGNILERFSAQQFPDLHSELNLSSLELGDSALYFCASSFPRVGTQAFFGQGTRLTVV.

This clonotype was seen a single time. This chain links TRBV5-5 with TRBJ2-7; no clear D. Deletions cut 4 bases from V and 2 bases from J, with 13 bases between. Germline lookup yields CDR1 SGHKS and CDR2 YYEKEE (reference sequence). This CDR3 is built from 14 residues. The CDR3 DNA follows: TGTGCCAGCAGCCAAGATGCGATAGCCTACGAGCAGTACGTC. Residues: CASSQDAIAYEQYV.

In the case of this clonotype: The junction does not match germline at one end; this may be a read error. The chain carries TRBV7-9 and TRBJ2-3; 7 nucleotides match TRBD2. Germline V CDR1 and CDR2: SEHNR, FQNEAQ (reference sequence). This CDR3 has 14 amino acids. The CDR3 DNA is TGTGCCAGCAGCTTACCGGGAGGCCGGGAGACGCATTATTTT. The encoded protein is CASSLPGGRETHYF.

In its sample, this clonotype was seen a few times. The rearrangement joins TRBV7-9 to TRBJ2-1; 8 bases align to TRBD2. Looked up from germline, CDR1 is SEHNR and CDR2 is FQNEAQ (reference sequence). The CDR3 loop spans 16 amino acids. Trimming took 3 bases from V and 7 from J; bases not matched to a gene: 11. This CDR3 reads CASSFQRSGSQNEQFF. The CDR3 bases are TGTGCCAGCAGCTTTCAAAGAAGCGGGAGTCAGAATGAGCAGTTCTTC.